Following are 23 T cell receptor beta chains from one sample sequenced in a study of post-analysis software for immune sequencing data. Points from the study as a whole: TRBV5-6, TRBV5-1 and TRBV20-1 were among about 5 TRBV segments more frequent in patients than controls.

cDNA libraries for TCR beta contained unique molecular identifiers. TCRdb itself ran the PCR reads through MiXCR, one entry per CDR3 protein. The table has 600,000 to 700,000 distinct CDR3 sequences, 59% seen once. No antigen has been assigned to these receptors. The sequenced sample consisted of blood. These receptors originate from a girl aged 2 to 9 with multiple sclerosis.

The J gene is TRBJ2-1, the V gene TRBV7-2; 13 nucleotides line up with TRBD2. The V segment lost 1 base and the J segment 10 bases; nucleotides outside the gene matches: 4. CDR3 length equals 15 residues. From germline, CDR1 is SGHTA and CDR2 FQGNSA. CDR3 coding DNA: TGTGCCAGCAGCTTAGGTGGGACTAGCGGGAACGAGCAGTTCTTC. Translating it yields CASSLGGTSGNEQFF.

A few counts support this clonotype. The chain has TRBV29-1 and TRBJ1-2; TRBD1 aligns across 11 bases. Germline values: CDR1 SQVTM, CDR2 ANQGSEA. This CDR3 spans 14 amino acids. V was pared by 3 bases and J by 8 bases, with 8 bases of the junction left unmatched. CDR3 nucleotide sequence: TGCAGCGTTGATAGGACAGGGGGCTTGGGAGGCTACACCTTC. Translating gives CSVDRTGGLGGYTF.

The rearrangement uses TRBV29-1 and TRBJ1-2; D may be TRBD1 (6 bases). Germline V gene data show CDR1 as SQVTM and CDR2 as ANQGSEA. This CDR3 is built from 14 residues. Trimming removed 4 bases from V and 0 bases from J, with 12 bases in between. CDR3 region: CSVGTEKSNYGYTF. CDR3 nucleotide sequence: TGCAGCGTTGGGACAGAGAAATCTAACTATGGCTACACCTTC. Full variable domain (outside the CDR3, taken from reference TRBV29-1 and TRBJ1-2): SAVISQKPSRDICQRGTSLTIQCQVDSQVTMMFWYRQQPGQSLTLIATANQGSEATYESGFVIDKFPISRPNLTFSTLTVSNMSPEDSSIYLCSVGTEKSNYGYTFGSGTRLTVV.

This chain links TRBV9 with TRBJ2-3; 10 nucleotides agree with TRBD2. The CDR3 has 16 amino acids. The junction had 9 bases not matched to a gene; V was cut back by 0 bases and J by 8 bases. Per the germline V gene, CDR1 is SGDLS and CDR2 is YYNGEE. The CDR3 DNA is TGTGCCAGCAGCGTAGAGAGCGGGGGGGCTCCAGGTACGCAGTATTTT. Translated: CASSVESGGAPGTQYF.

The chain joins TRBV5-5 to TRBJ2-7; D possibly corresponds to TRBD2 (5 bases). The CDR3 covers 15 residues. V dropped 2 bases and J dropped 0 bases, with 12 bases sitting between them. Germline values: CDR1 SGHKS, CDR2 YYEKEE (reference sequence). Written as DNA, the CDR3 is TGTGCCAGCAGCTTACCCGGGAAGGGCTCCTACGAGCAGTACTTC. Its protein is CASSLPGKGSYEQYF.

V gene TRBV29-1 combines with J gene TRBJ1-4; TRBD1 aligns across 8 bases. The CDR3 loop spans 11 amino acids. The V gene's germline CDR1 is SQVTM and CDR2 ANQGSEA. Trimming removed 7 bases from V and 10 bases from J; junction bases left unmatched: 5. The CDR3 reads CSADGQGKLFF. Written as DNA, the CDR3 is TGCAGCGCGGATGGACAGGGAAAACTGTTTTTT.

In this sample, this clonotype turned up a few times. The chain uses TRBV6-1 and TRBJ2-7; possible D gene TRBD1, 5 bases. The V end was cut by 0 bases, the J end by 3 bases, with 6 bases between. Germline V lookup: CDR1 MNHNS, CDR2 SASEGT. The CDR3 runs 13 residues. In DNA form, the CDR3 reads TGTGCCAGCAGTGAAGCAGACAGCTACGAGCAGTACTTC. As protein: CASSEADSYEQYF.

This clonotype has just one count. CDR3 sequence reads: CAISATGGLTDTQYF. CDR3 DNA: TGTGCCATCAGTGCGACAGGGGGCCTCACAGATACGCAGTATTTT. The V gene is TRBV10-3, the J gene TRBJ2-3; the match to TRBD1 covers 10 bases. Germline V gene data show CDR1 as ENHRY and CDR2 as SYGVKD. CDR3 length: 15 amino acids. Trimming at V came to 4 bases and at J to 2 bases, leaving 3 bases not matched to a gene.

This clonotype was detected only a few times. The chain uses TRBV6-5 and TRBJ1-2; D is possibly TRBD1 (5 bases). Germline V lookup: CDR1 MNHEY, CDR2 SVGAGI. V shed 6 bases and J shed 5 bases, with 22 bases lying between them. The CDR3 is made up of 16 amino acids. The CDR3 reads CASRPQFGGVLYGYTF. The CDR3, as DNA: TGTGCCAGCAGACCGCAGTTTGGGGGGGTGCTGTATGGCTACACCTTC.

In DNA form, the CDR3 reads TGTGCCAGCAGCTTTCAGGGCTATGGCTACACCTTC. This gives the protein CASSFQGYGYTF. This chain connects TRBV7-8 to TRBJ1-2, with D maybe TRBD1 (5 bases). The CDR3 extends over 12 amino acids. Looked up from germline, CDR1 is SGHVS and CDR2 is FQNEAQ. V lost 3 bases to trimming and J lost 4 bases, with 6 bases between them.

This clonotype showed up just a few times. This chain connects TRBV5-1 to TRBJ1-2; possible D gene TRBD1, 5 bases. The CDR3 consists of 16 residues. The V gene lost 2 bases and the J gene lost 6 bases, with 20 bases spanning the gap. Germline V CDR1 and CDR2: SGHRS, YFSETQ. CDR3 sequence reads: CASSFPPGREEDGYTF. CDR3 sequence (DNA): TGCGCCAGCAGCTTCCCACCGGGACGGGAGGAGGATGGCTACACCTTC. Together with reference TRBV5-1 and TRBJ1-2, the CDR3 gives the full variable domain: KAGVTQTPRYLIKTRGQQVTLSCSPISGHRSVSWYQQTPGQGLQFLFEYFSETQRNKGNFPGRFSGRQFSNSRSEMNVSTLELGDSALYLCASSFPPGREEDGYTFGSGTRLTVV.

The chain couples TRBV5-1 to TRBJ2-1, with D possibly matching TRBD2 (6 bases). The V end lost 2 bases, the J end lost 2 bases, and 11 bases lay between the germline ends. Germline V gene sequence: CDR1 SGHRS, CDR2 YFSETQ. CDR3 size: 15 residues. CDR3 sequence (DNA): TGCGCCAGCAGCTTCCCCCGACTAGCCTACAATGAGCAGTTCTTC. Translated, it gives CASSFPRLAYNEQFF.

The V gene is TRBV5-1, the J gene TRBJ2-1; 12 bases are shared with TRBD2. V trimming: 4 bases; J trimming: 5 bases; junction bases outside the gene matches: 7. CDR1 is SGHRS and CDR2 is YFSETQ in the germline V gene. The CDR3 length is 16 residues. CDR3 bases: TGCGCCAGCAGCGTACTACTAGCGGGAGGAGACAATGAGCAGTTCTTC. Protein sequence: CASSVLLAGGDNEQFF.

This chain uses TRBV7-9 with TRBJ2-3, with no clear D. This CDR3 is 14 amino acids long. Per germline, CDR1 SEHNR and CDR2 FQNEAQ (reference sequence). Trimming took off 5 bases at V and 1 base at J, with 10 bases between the two ends. The CDR3, as DNA: TGTGCCAGCAGCGCCCGTGAGGGCACAGATACGCAGTATTTT. This translates into CASSAREGTDTQYF.

The genes are TRBV7-2 and TRBJ2-1; no clear D gene. CDR1 is SGHTA and CDR2 is FQGNSA in the germline V gene. This CDR3 has 13 residues. Trimming cost V 4 bases and J 12 bases, with 16 bases left between them. CDR3 coding DNA: TGTGCCAGCAGCTCACCCCCGCCCGGACGGCAGTTCTTC. Residues: CASSSPPPGRQFF. The entire variable domain, with the rest obtained from reference TRBV7-2 and TRBJ2-1, is as follows: GAGVSQSPSNKVTEKGKDVELRCDPISGHTALYWYRQSLGQGLEFLIYFQGNSAPDKSGLPSDRFSAERTGGSVSTLTIQRTQQEDSAVYLCASSSPPPGRQFFGPGTRLTVL.

A remark on this clonotype: Sequence at one end of the junction differs from germline and may be a read error. The CDR3 region is CASGLGASAYYEQYF. CDR3 DNA: TGTGCCAGCGGCTTAGGTGCTAGCGCTTACTACGAGCAGTACTTC. V gene TRBV11-2 combines with J gene TRBJ2-7; D is possibly TRBD2 (6 bases). The germline V gene has CDR1 SGHAT and CDR2 FQNNGV. The CDR3 has 15 amino acids.

J is TRBJ2-7 and V is TRBV12-5; TRBD1 might be the D (5 bases). The assigned J gene may be wrong: the sequence end matches TRBJ2-5 better. Germline V gene sequence: CDR1 LGHNT, CDR2 FRNRAP. This CDR3 has 17 amino acids. CDR3 sequence reads: CASGLVLGRGGQETQYF. The DNA for the CDR3 is TGTGCTAGTGGTTTGGTACTTGGAAGGGGTGGTCAAGAGACCCAGTACTTC.

The rearrangement joins TRBV15 to TRBJ2-1; 8 nucleotides match TRBD2. This CDR3 has 14 residues. From germline, CDR1 is LNHNV and CDR2 YYDKDF (reference sequence). With V trimmed by 8 bases and J by 4 bases, 7 bases remained unmatched. The CDR3 loop is CATYSGEEYNEQFF. CDR3 DNA: TGTGCCACCTATAGCGGGGAAGAGTACAATGAGCAGTTCTTC. The entire variable domain, with the rest obtained from reference TRBV15 and TRBJ2-1, is as follows: DAMVIQNPRYQVTQFGKPVTLSCSQTLNHNVMYWYQQKSSQAPKLLFHYYDKDFNNEADTPDNFQSRRPNTSFCFLDIRSPGLGDTAMYLCATYSGEEYNEQFFGPGTRLTVL.

The gene calls are TRBV2 and TRBJ2-3; D gene uncertain. Germline V gene lookup returns CDR1 SNHLY and CDR2 FYNNEI. V was trimmed by 2 bases and J by 0 bases, leaving 9 bases between them. This CDR3 region has 15 residues. CDR3 loop: CASSERSLSTDTQYF. CDR3 DNA: TGTGCCAGCAGTGAAAGGTCGCTTAGCACAGATACGCAGTATTTT.

The chain combines TRBV3-1 with TRBJ2-3; no definite D call. Looked up from germline, CDR1 is LGHDT and CDR2 is YNNKEL (reference sequence). The CDR3 has 15 amino acids. V was shortened by 0 bases and J by 1 base, with 8 bases between the two germline ends. In nucleotides, the CDR3 is TGTGCCAGCAGCCAAGACGGCACGCGCACAGATACGCAGTATTTT. This codes for CASSQDGTRTDTQYF.

The rearrangement links TRBV20-1 to TRBJ2-3, with D uncertain. Germline CDR1 is DFQATT and CDR2 is SNEGSKA (reference sequence). The CDR3 loop spans 14 amino acids. V lost 3 bases, J lost 0 bases, and 10 bases lay in between. CDR3 DNA: TGCAGTGCTAGGACCGACGCTAGCACAGATACGCAGTATTTT. This gives the protein CSARTDASTDTQYF.

The chain recombines TRBV4-1 with TRBJ1-1, with D perhaps TRBD1 (6 bases). V lost 4 bases and J lost 3, with 12 bases in between. The CDR3 totals 14 residues. Looked up from germline, CDR1 is MGHRA and CDR2 is YSYEKL. This chain's CDR3 is CASSLPGHYTEAFF. The CDR3, as DNA: TGCGCCAGCAGCCTACCGGGACACTACACTGAAGCTTTCTTT.

V is TRBV28 and J is TRBJ2-3; D gene unclear. Germline V gives CDR1 MDHEN, CDR2 SYDVKM. This CDR3 contains 20 residues. V lost 1 base and J lost 0, with 23 bases in between. The CDR3 here is CASSLSRQAKRTPSTDTQYF. CDR3 bases: TGTGCCAGCAGTTTATCGAGGCAGGCAAAAAGAACACCTAGCACAGATACGCAGTATTTT. The full variable domain, rest sourced from reference TRBV28 and TRBJ2-3, is DVKVTQSSRYLVKRTGEKVFLECVQDMDHENMFWYRQDPGLGLRLIYFSYDVKMKEKGDIPEGYSVSREKKERFSLILESASTNQTSMYLCASSLSRQAKRTPSTDTQYFGPGTRLTVL.